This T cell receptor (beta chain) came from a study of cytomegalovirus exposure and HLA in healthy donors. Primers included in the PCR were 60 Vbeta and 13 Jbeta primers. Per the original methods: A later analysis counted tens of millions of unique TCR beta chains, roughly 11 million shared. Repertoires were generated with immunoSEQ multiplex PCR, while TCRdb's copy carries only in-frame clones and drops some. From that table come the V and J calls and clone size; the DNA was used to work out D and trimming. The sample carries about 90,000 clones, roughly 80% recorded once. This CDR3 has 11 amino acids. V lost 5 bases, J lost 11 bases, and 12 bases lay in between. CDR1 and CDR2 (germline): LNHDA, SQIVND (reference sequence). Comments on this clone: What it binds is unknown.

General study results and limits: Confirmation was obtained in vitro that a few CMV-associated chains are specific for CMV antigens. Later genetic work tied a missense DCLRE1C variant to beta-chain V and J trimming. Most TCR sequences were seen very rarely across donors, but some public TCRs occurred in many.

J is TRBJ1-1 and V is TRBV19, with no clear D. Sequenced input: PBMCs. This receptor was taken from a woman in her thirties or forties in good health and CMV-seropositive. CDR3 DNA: TGTGCCAGTAGTGCCCCAACTTGGGCTTTCTTT. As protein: CASSAPTWAFF.